The 17 T cell receptor beta chains presented below share a single source sample, sequenced in a study of PD-1 blockade in classical Hodgkin lymphoma. Every patient experienced relapse after autologous stem cell transplantation, and brentuximab vedotin exposure varied. Researchers report purifying CD4+ T cells from thawed PBMCs by magnetic negative selection. The repertoire was sequenced with immunoSEQ multiplex PCR; TCRdb's copy has only in-frame clones and lacks some. The profile shows under 8,500 clones, 80% of them singletons. The material was CD4+ T cells from blood, obtained at baseline. These receptors came from a human donor with classical Hodgkin lymphoma.

This sequence joins TRBV10-3 and TRBJ2-1, with a weak D call TRBD2 (6 bases). V was pared by 3 bases and J by 9 bases, with 9 bases between. The CDR3 loop spans 12 amino acids. Per the germline V gene, CDR1 is ENHRY and CDR2 is SYGVKD. In DNA, the CDR3 is TGTGCCATCAGTGACAGACTAGGTGAGCAGTTCTTC. Amino acid sequence: CAISDRLGEQFF.

The J gene is TRBJ2-5, the V gene TRBV5-4, with D possibly TRBD1 on 6 matching bases. The CDR3 has 14 residues. CDR1 is SGHNT and CDR2 is YYREEE in the germline V gene (reference sequence). Trimming left V 0 bases short and J 2 bases short, with 8 bases between. The CDR3 bases are TGTGCCAGCAGCTTGGCAGGGGTTCAAGAGACCCAGTACTTC. This codes for CASSLAGVQETQYF.

The chain recombines TRBV30 with TRBJ2-1, with 13 bases matching TRBD2. Unmatched junction bases numbered 11, after V lost 5 bases and J lost 10 bases. The CDR3 totals 15 residues. Germline lookup yields CDR1 GTSNPN and CDR2 SVGIG (reference sequence). The CDR3 loop is CAWALGLAGVSEQFF. The CDR3 bases are TGTGCCTGGGCTCTCGGACTAGCGGGAGTCAGCGAGCAGTTCTTC.

The chain has TRBV20-1 and TRBJ1-1; no reliable D call. Germline V gene sequence: CDR1 DFQATT, CDR2 SNEGSKA (reference sequence). The CDR3 consists of 11 residues. This chain's CDR3 is CRLSTDTEAFF. The CDR3 nucleotides read TGCAGGCTGTCGACCGACACTGAAGCTTTCTTT.

In this sample, this clone turned up once. The chain employs TRBV5-1 and TRBJ1-3; no clear D gene. Per germline, CDR1 SGHRS and CDR2 YFSETQ. Trimming shortened V by 0 bases and J by 0 bases, and 4 bases separated the two germline ends. The CDR3 is 14 residues long. This CDR3 is CASSLDISGNTIYF. The CDR3 DNA reads as TGCGCCAGCAGCTTGGACATCTCTGGAAACACCATATATTTT.

This rearrangement joins TRBV29-1 to TRBJ2-3, with TRBD2 identical over 8 bases. Germline V gene lookup returns CDR1 SQVTM and CDR2 ANQGSEA. V trimming: 4 bases; J trimming: 4 bases; junction bases outside the gene matches: 13. The CDR3 length is 16 residues. The CDR3 DNA sequence: TGCAGCGTTGTAGTCCGGGGGGGAGTTTTCGCAGATACGCAGTATTTT. Its protein product is CSVVVRGGVFADTQYF.

The chain is built from TRBV28 and TRBJ2-5; D is perhaps TRBD1 (5 bases). Deletions cut 3 bases from V and 0 bases from J, with 17 bases between. This CDR3 contains 17 residues. Germline assignment: CDR1 MDHEN and CDR2 SYDVKM. The CDR3 nucleotides are TGTGCCAGCAGTTTGGGGCCTCAGGGATGGGACCAAGAGACCCAGTACTTC. Its translation is CASSLGPQGWDQETQYF.

This clone appeared once. The rearrangement joins TRBV4-1 to TRBJ2-3; D is unclear. CDR1 is MGHRA and CDR2 is YSYEKL in the germline V gene. CDR3 length equals 13 residues. The ends were cut back, 4 bases at V and 6 bases at J, with 11 bases in the middle. CDR3 DNA sequence: TGCGCCAGCAGCCCGAAACTCTGGGATACGCAGTATTTT. Its translation is CASSPKLWDTQYF.

The chain couples TRBV2 to TRBJ2-1, with D possibly being TRBD2 (6 bases). V was shortened by 6 bases and J by 2 bases, with 14 bases between the two germline ends. In germline, CDR1 is SNHLY, CDR2 FYNNEI. CDR3 size: 15 residues. The CDR3 DNA reads TGTGCCAGCAGCCGGGCTAGCGAAACCTACAATGAGCAGTTCTTC. Translation: CASSRASETYNEQFF.

This sequence joins TRBV7-6 and TRBJ2-3; TRBD2 aligns across 9 bases. The CDR3 runs 19 residues. The V gene end was trimmed by 7 bases and the J gene end by 3 bases; junction bases not matched to a gene: 20. From germline, CDR1 is SGHVS and CDR2 FNYEAQ. The chain's CDR3 is CASTARGGSGRGRTDTQYF. The DNA of the CDR3 is TGTGCCAGCACCGCCCGCGGGGGTAGCGGGAGAGGTCGGACAGATACGCAGTATTTT.

The chain uses TRBV19 and TRBJ2-7; TRBD2 matches at 8 bases. The germline gives CDR1 LNHDA, CDR2 SQIVND (reference sequence). With V trimmed by 5 bases and J by 4 bases, 10 bases remained unmatched. There are 15 residues in the CDR3. The CDR3 loop is CASSLLAGSLYEQYF. The CDR3 nucleotides read TGTGCCAGTAGTCTGTTAGCGGGATCCCTTTACGAGCAGTACTTC.

The rearrangement links TRBV19 to TRBJ1-3; D remains unclear. Germline loops: CDR1 LNHDA, CDR2 SQIVND (reference sequence). V lost 7 bases, J lost 3 bases, and 13 bases lay in between. This CDR3 spans 14 amino acids. Here the CDR3 reads CASTPRLVGNTIYF. CDR3 DNA sequence: TGTGCCAGTACCCCCCGGTTGGTTGGAAACACCATATATTTT.

J is TRBJ2-3 and V is TRBV5-1; no definite D call. CDR1 SGHRS and CDR2 YFSETQ come from the germline V gene. The CDR3 is made up of 14 amino acids. Trimming took off 0 bases at V and 1 base at J, with 6 bases between the two ends. CDR3 DNA: TGCGCCAGCAGCTTGGCAGCCCGCACAGATACGCAGTATTTT. Encoded protein: CASSLAARTDTQYF.

The rearrangement uses TRBV6-1 and TRBJ2-7; weak D call: TRBD1 (6 bases). V lost 5 bases to trimming and J lost 2 bases, with 10 bases between them. The CDR3 is 13 amino acids. Germline V gives CDR1 MNHNS, CDR2 SASEGT. CDR3 DNA: TGTGCCAGCAGTAAACAGGGCCCCTACGAGCAGTACGTC. It encodes CASSKQGPYEQYV.

The chain employs TRBV2 and TRBJ2-1; TRBD2 is a possible D gene (6 bases). The CDR3 length is 16 residues. The germline V gene has CDR1 SNHLY and CDR2 FYNNEI. V shed 4 bases and J shed 0 bases, with 13 bases lying between them. CDR3 DNA: TGTGCCAGCAGTGTGTCAGCGGGCACCTCCTACAATGAGCAGTTCTTC. As protein: CASSVSAGTSYNEQFF.

This clone was seen a handful of times. This sequence joins TRBV30 and TRBJ1-5; D is uncertain. The CDR3 length is 13 residues. The ends were cut back, 0 bases at V and 1 base at J, with 4 bases in the middle. In germline, CDR1 is GTSNPN, CDR2 SVGIG (reference sequence). The CDR3 loop is CAWSVTSNQPQHF. The CDR3 region has the DNA TGTGCCTGGAGTGTTACGAGCAATCAGCCCCAGCATTTT.

This clone was seen a few times. This sequence joins TRBV4-2 and TRBJ1-6; 7 nucleotides match TRBD1. This CDR3 has 14 residues. Germline V gene lookup returns CDR1 LGHNA and CDR2 YNFKEQ. After removal of 6 bases from V and 9 bases from J, the junction contained 8 bases not matched to a gene. The CDR3, as DNA: TGTGCCAGCAGGAGGGCTCAGGGGGGTTCACCCCTCCACTTT. Residues: CASRRAQGGSPLHF.